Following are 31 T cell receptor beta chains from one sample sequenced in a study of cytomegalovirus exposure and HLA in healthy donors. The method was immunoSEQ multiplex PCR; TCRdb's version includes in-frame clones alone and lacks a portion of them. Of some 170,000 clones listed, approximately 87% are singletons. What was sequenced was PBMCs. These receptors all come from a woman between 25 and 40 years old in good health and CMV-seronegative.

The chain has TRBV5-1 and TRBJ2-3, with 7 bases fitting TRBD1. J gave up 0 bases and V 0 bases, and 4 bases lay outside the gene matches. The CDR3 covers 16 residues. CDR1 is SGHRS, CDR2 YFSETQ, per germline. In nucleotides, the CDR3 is TGCGCCAGCAGCTTGGGCTCGGGACAGAGCACAGATACGCAGTATTTT. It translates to CASSLGSGQSTDTQYF.

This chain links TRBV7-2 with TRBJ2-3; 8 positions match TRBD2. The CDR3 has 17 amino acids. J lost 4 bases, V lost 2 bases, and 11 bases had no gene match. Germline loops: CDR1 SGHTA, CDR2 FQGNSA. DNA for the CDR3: TGTGCCAGCAGCTTATTTATGGCGGGGGGTGCGTCAGATACGCAGTATTTT. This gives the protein CASSLFMAGGASDTQYF.

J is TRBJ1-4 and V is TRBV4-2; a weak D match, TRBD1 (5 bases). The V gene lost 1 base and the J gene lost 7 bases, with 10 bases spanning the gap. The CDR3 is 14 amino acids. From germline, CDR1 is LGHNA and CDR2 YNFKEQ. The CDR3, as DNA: TGTGCCAGCAGCCAAGTTACCGGGGGTGAAAAACTGTTTTTT. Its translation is CASSQVTGGEKLFF.

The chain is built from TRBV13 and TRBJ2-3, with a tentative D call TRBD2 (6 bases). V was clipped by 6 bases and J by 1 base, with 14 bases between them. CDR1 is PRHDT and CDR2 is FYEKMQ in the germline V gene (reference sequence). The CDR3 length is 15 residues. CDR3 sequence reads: CASSLRGTRTDTQYF. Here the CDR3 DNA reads TGTGCCAGCAGTCTACGGGGGACCCGCACAGATACGCAGTATTTT. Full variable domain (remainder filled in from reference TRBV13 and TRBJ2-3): AAGVIQSPRHLIKEKRETATLKCYPIPRHDTVYWYQQGPGQDPQFLISFYEKMQSDKGSIPDRFSAQQFSDYHSELNMSSLELGDSALYFCASSLRGTRTDTQYFGPGTRLTVL.

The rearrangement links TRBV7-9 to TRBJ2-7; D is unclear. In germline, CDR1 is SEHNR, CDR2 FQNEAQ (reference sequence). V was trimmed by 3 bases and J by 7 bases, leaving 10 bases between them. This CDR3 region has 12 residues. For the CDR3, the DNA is TGTGCCAGCAGCTTCTGGTCCCAGGAGCAGTACTTC. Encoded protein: CASSFWSQEQYF. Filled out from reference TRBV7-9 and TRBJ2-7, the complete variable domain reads DTGVSQNPRHKITKRGQNVTFRCDPISEHNRLYWYRQTLGQGPEFLTYFQNEAQLEKSRLLSDRFSAERPKGSFSTLEIQRTEQGDSAMYLCASSFWSQEQYFGPGTRLTVT.

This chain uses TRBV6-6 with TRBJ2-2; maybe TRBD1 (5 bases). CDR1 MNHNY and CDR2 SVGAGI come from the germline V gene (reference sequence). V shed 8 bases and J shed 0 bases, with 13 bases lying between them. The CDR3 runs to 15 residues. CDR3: CASLAAGTNTGELFF. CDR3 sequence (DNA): TGTGCCAGCTTGGCGGCAGGGACGAACACCGGGGAGCTGTTTTTT.

CDR3 loop: CASSEAPTGNTEAFF. CDR3 coding DNA: TGTGCCAGCAGCGAGGCCCCTACAGGTAACACTGAAGCTTTCTTT. V usage is TRBV6-5 and J usage is TRBJ1-1, with D tentatively TRBD1 (5 bases). Germline V gives CDR1 MNHEY, CDR2 SVGAGI. V gave up 6 bases and J gave up 2 bases, with 16 bases separating them. The CDR3 sequence is 15 residues long.

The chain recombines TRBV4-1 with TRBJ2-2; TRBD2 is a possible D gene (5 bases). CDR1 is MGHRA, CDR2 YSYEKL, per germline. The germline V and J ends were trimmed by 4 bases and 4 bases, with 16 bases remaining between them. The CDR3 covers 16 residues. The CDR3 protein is CASSPLGSSVTGELFF. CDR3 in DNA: TGCGCCAGCAGCCCCCTGGGGAGCAGCGTCACCGGGGAGCTGTTTTTT.

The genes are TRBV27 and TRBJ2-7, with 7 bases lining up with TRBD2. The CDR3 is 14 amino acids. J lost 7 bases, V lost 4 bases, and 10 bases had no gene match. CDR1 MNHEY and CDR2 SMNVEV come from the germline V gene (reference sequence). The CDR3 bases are TGTGCCAGCAGTTCGGGGGGAGGGGTCGGGGAGCAGTACTTC. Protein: CASSSGGGVGEQYF.

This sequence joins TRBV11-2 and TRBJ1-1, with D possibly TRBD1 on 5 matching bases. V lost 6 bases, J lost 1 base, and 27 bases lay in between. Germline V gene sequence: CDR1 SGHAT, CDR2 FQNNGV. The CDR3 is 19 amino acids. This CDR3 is CASRHLRLGEDTRNTEAFF. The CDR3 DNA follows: TGTGCCAGCAGGCATCTACGCCTCGGAGAGGACACGAGGAACACTGAAGCTTTCTTT.

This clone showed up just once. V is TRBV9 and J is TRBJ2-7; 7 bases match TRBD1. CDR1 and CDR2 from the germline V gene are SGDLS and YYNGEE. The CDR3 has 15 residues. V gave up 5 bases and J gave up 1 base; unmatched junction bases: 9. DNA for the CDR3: TGTGCCAGCAGGGGACCCGGGACAGTATCCTACGAGCAGTACTTC. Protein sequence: CASRGPGTVSYEQYF.

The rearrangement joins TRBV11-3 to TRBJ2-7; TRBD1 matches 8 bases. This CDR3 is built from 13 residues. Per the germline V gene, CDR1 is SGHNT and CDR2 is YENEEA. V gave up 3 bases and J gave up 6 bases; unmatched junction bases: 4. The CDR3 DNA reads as TGTGCCAGCAGCTTCAGGGGGCAGGCCGAGCAGTACTTC. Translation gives CASSFRGQAEQYF.

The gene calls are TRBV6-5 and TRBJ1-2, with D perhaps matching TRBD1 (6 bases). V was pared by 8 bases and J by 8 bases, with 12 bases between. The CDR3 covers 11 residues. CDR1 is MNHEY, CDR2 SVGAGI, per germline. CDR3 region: CASVGGWGYTF. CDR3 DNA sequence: TGTGCCAGCGTAGGGGGATGGGGCTACACCTTC.

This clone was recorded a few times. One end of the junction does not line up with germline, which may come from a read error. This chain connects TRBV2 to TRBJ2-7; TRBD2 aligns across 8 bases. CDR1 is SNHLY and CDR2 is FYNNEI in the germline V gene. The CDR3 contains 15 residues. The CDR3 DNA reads TGTGCCAGCAGGGAAGGAAGCGGGGGCCTCTACGAGCAGTACTTC. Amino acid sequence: CASREGSGGLYEQYF.

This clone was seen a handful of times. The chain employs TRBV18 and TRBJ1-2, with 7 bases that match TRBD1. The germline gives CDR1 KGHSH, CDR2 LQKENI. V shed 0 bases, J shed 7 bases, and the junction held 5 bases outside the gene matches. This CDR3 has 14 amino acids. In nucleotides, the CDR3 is TGTGCCAGCTCACCACCGGAAGGGGGCTTTGGCTACACCTTC. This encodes CASSPPEGGFGYTF.

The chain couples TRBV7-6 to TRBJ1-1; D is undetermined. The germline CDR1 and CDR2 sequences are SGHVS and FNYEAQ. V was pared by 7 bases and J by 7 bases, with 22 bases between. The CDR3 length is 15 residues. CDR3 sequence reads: CASNPEVGRGSEAFF. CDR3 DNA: TGTGCCAGCAACCCCGAAGTAGGACGTGGGAGTGAAGCTTTCTTT. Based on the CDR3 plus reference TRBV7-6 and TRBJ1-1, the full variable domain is GAGVSQSPRYKVTKRGQDVALRCDPISGHVSLYWYRQALGQGPEFLTYFNYEAQQDKSGLPNDRFSAERPEGSISTLTIQRTEQRDSAMYRCASNPEVGRGSEAFFGQGTRLTVV.

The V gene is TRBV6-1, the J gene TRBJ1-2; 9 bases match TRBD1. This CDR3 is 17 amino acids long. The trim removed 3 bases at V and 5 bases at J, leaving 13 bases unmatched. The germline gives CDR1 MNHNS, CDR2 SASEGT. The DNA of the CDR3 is TGTGCCAGCAGTGACCGGGACAGGGATTCCCCCATTTATGGCTACACCTTC. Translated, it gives CASSDRDRDSPIYGYTF.

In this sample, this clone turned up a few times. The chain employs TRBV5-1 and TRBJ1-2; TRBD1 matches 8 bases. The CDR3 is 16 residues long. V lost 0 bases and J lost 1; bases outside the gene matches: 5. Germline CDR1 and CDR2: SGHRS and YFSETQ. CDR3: CASSLGSGQVNYGYTF. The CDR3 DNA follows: TGCGCCAGCAGCTTGGGGTCGGGACAGGTTAACTATGGCTACACCTTC.

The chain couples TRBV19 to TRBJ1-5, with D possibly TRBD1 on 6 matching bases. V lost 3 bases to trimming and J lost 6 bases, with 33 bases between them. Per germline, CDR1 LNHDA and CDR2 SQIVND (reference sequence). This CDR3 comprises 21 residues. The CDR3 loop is CASSMAVAAGEYYWEPQPQHF. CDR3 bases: TGTGCCAGTAGTATGGCTGTCGCGGCAGGGGAGTATTATTGGGAACCTCAGCCCCAGCATTTT.

CDR3 in DNA: TGTGCCAGCAGCCAGGGGGGGCTGGGGACCGGGGAGCTGTTTTTT. Its protein is CASSQGGLGTGELFF. The chain couples TRBV4-2 to TRBJ2-2; weak D call: TRBD2 (7 bases). The CDR3 extends over 15 amino acids. Between the trimmed V and J ends, which lost 3 bases and 5 bases, there was a span of 13 bases. Germline-derived CDR1 and CDR2 are LGHNA and YNFKEQ.

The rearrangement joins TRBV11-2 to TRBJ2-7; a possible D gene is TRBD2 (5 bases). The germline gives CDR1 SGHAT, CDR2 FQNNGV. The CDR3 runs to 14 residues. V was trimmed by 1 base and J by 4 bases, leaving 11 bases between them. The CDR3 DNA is TGTGCCAGCAGCTTAGCCGAGGGTAGTTACGAGCAGTACTTC. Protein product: CASSLAEGSYEQYF.

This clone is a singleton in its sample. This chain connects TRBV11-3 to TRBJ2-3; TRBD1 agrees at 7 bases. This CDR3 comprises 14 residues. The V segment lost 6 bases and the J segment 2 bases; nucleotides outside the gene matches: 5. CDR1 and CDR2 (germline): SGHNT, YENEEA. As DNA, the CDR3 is TGTGCCAGCAGGAAGGGGGCGATCACAGATACGCAGTATTTT. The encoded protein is CASRKGAITDTQYF.

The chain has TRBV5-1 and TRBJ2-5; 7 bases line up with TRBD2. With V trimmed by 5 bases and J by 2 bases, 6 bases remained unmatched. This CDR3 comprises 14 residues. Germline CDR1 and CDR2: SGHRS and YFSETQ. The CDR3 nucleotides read TGCGCCAGCAGTCCGGGACTAAATCAAGAGACCCAGTACTTC. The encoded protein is CASSPGLNQETQYF.

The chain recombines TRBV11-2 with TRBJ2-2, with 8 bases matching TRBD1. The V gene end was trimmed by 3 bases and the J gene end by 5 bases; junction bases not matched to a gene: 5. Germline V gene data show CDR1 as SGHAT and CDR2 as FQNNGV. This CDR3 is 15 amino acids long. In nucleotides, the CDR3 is TGTGCCAGCAGCTTGGACAGGGTGAAGACCGGGGAGCTGTTTTTT. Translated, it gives CASSLDRVKTGELFF.

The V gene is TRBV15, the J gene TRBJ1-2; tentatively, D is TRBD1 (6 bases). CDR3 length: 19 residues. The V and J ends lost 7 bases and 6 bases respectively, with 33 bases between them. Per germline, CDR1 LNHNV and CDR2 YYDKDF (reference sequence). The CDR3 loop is CATTNIKADRRWAIDGYTF. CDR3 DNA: TGTGCCACCACTAACATTAAAGCGGACAGACGGTGGGCGATTGATGGCTACACCTTC.

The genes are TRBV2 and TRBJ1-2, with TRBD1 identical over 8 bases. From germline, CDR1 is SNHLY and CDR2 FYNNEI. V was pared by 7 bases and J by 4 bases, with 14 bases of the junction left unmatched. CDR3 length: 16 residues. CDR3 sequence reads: CASKGYSGGHGYGYTF. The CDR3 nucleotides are TGTGCCAGCAAAGGGTATTCAGGGGGCCATGGCTATGGCTACACCTTC.

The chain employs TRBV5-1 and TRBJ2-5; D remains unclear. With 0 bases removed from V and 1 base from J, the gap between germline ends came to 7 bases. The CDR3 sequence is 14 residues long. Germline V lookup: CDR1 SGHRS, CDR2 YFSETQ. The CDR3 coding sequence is TGCGCCAGCAGCTTGGCCGCTACCCAAGAGACCCAGTACTTC. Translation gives CASSLAATQETQYF.

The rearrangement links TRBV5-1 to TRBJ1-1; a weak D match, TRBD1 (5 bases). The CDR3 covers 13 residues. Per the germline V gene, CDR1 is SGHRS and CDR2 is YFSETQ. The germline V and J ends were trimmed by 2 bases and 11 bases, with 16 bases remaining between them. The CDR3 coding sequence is TGCGCCAGCAGCTTAATGGGTGAGGCAGGGGCTTTCTTT. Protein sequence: CASSLMGEAGAFF.

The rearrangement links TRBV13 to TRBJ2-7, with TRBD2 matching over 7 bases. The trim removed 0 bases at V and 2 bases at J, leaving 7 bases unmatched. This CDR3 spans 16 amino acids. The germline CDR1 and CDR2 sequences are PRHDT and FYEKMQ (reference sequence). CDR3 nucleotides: TGTGCCAGCAGCTTAGGCCTTCGGGGGGAAACCTACGAGCAGTACTTC. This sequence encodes CASSLGLRGETYEQYF.

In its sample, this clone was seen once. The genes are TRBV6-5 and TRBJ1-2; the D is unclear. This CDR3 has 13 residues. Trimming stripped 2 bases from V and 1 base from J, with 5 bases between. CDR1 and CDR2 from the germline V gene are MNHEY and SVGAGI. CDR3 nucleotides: TGTGCCAGCAGTTACACCTATAACTATGGCTACACCTTC. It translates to CASSYTYNYGYTF.

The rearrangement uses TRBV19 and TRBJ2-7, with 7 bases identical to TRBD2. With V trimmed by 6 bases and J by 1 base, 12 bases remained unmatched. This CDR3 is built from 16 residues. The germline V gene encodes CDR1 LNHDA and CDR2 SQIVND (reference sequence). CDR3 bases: TGTGCCAGTAGGGCCCCGGGACTAAATTCATCCTACGAGCAGTACTTC. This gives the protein CASRAPGLNSSYEQYF.